Following are 30 T cell receptor beta chains from one sample sequenced in a study of radiation and T cells in renal cell carcinoma. Specified time point: blood 4 weeks post-SBRT, at nephrectomy. Treatment: 15 Gy SBRT to primary tumor, nephrectomy 4 weeks later. Libraries were prepared by immunoSEQ multiplex PCR; TCRdb keeps only in-frame clonotypes and omits some of them. This sample has approximately 80,000 clones, with around 89% found just once. Specimen: blood, collected from a patient whose treatment included radiotherapy and nephrectomy. The receptors derive from a woman aged 70-85 years with renal cell carcinoma.

V and J are TRBV18 and TRBJ2-5, with TRBD1 matching over 9 bases. Looked up from germline, CDR1 is KGHSH and CDR2 is LQKENI. With 6 bases clipped from V and 2 bases from J, the junction kept 4 bases outside the gene matches. CDR3 length equals 14 residues. As DNA, the CDR3 is TGTGCCAGCTCGGCAGACAGGGGGCAAGAGACCCAGTACTTC. This translates into CASSADRGQETQYF.

The CDR3: CASSEVLRLAFF. The CDR3 region has the DNA TGTGCCAGCAGTGAAGTTCTCAGGTTGGCTTTCTTT. The V call is TRBV6-1, the J call TRBJ1-1, with D unclear. V was clipped by 1 base and J by 11 bases, with 11 bases between them. Per the germline V gene, CDR1 is MNHNS and CDR2 is SASEGT. This CDR3 has 12 residues.

This clone was detected only a few times. This chain joins TRBV2 and TRBJ1-4; TRBD1 is a possible D gene (5 bases). Deletions cut 8 bases from V and 8 bases from J, with 18 bases between. The CDR3 is made up of 14 amino acids. CDR1 SNHLY and CDR2 FYNNEI come from the germline V gene. CDR3 sequence (DNA): TGTGCCAGCCGATCGGGGTCCGGGGGAGAAAAACTGTTTTTT. Translated, it gives CASRSGSGGEKLFF.

V and J are TRBV15 and TRBJ2-3, with 7 bases lining up with TRBD1. V lost 1 base, J lost 5 bases, and 9 bases stayed unmatched. Germline values: CDR1 LNHNV, CDR2 YYDKDF (reference sequence). This CDR3 has 16 amino acids. CDR3 protein: CATSRGGQGGLDTQYF. DNA for the CDR3: TGTGCCACCAGCAGAGGGGGTCAAGGGGGCCTAGATACGCAGTATTTT.

J is TRBJ2-2 and V is TRBV7-2; D gene uncertain. Germline lookup yields CDR1 SGHTA and CDR2 FQGNSA. V was cut by 2 bases and J by 4 bases, with 11 bases left in between. This CDR3 has 15 residues. CDR3 loop: CASSLSRVGTGELFF. The CDR3 DNA follows: TGTGCCAGCAGCTTAAGTAGGGTGGGCACCGGGGAGCTGTTTTTT.

DNA of the CDR3: TGCGCCAGCAGCTTGGGGCCGGGACAGGGGACAGATACGCAGTATTTT. Its protein product is CASSLGPGQGTDTQYF. The chain has TRBV5-1 and TRBJ2-3, with TRBD1 identical over 10 bases. The ends lost 0 bases at V and 3 bases at J; junction bases unmatched: 4. Per germline, CDR1 SGHRS and CDR2 YFSETQ. This CDR3 is 16 amino acids long.

The chain combines TRBV5-1 with TRBJ2-7; D is perhaps TRBD1 (6 bases). With 1 base removed from V and 6 bases from J, the gap between germline ends came to 11 bases. Germline CDR1 reads SGHRS; CDR2 reads YFSETQ. The CDR3 extends over 13 amino acids. Here the CDR3 reads CASSLSRGGEQYF. For the CDR3, the DNA is TGCGCCAGCAGCTTGTCCAGGGGCGGCGAGCAGTACTTC.

This chain links TRBV7-9 with TRBJ2-5; D perhaps matches TRBD1 (7 bases). Looked up from germline, CDR1 is SEHNR and CDR2 is FQNEAQ (reference sequence). Trimming shortened V by 7 bases and J by 4 bases, and 16 bases separated the two germline ends. There are 14 residues in the CDR3. The CDR3: CASILGQGGETQYF. Written as DNA, the CDR3 is TGTGCCAGCATCCTTGGGCAGGGGGGAGAGACCCAGTACTTC.

V usage is TRBV7-2 and J usage is TRBJ2-1, with 9 positions matching TRBD1. The CDR3 extends over 15 amino acids. Trimming cost V 5 bases and J 3 bases; bases outside gene matches: 5. The V gene's germline CDR1 is SGHTA and CDR2 FQGNSA. CDR3 amino acids: CASSPRQGGYNEQFF. The CDR3 bases are TGTGCCAGCAGCCCACGACAGGGGGGCTACAATGAGCAGTTCTTC. Full variable domain (rest looked up from reference TRBV7-2 and TRBJ2-1): GAGVSQSPSNKVTEKGKDVELRCDPISGHTALYWYRQSLGQGLEFLIYFQGNSAPDKSGLPSDRFSAERTGGSVSTLTIQRTQQEDSAVYLCASSPRQGGYNEQFFGPGTRLTVL.

The V and J genes are TRBV6-1 and TRBJ2-7; no definite D call. CDR3 length: 14 amino acids. The germline gives CDR1 MNHNS, CDR2 SASEGT. The V end lost 5 bases, the J end lost 2 bases, and 13 bases lay between the germline ends. The CDR3 sequence: CASSPDVKTYEQYF. CDR3 sequence (DNA): TGTGCCAGCAGTCCGGACGTAAAGACCTACGAGCAGTACTTC.

The chain joins TRBV5-5 to TRBJ2-1, with D perhaps given as TRBD1 or TRBD2 (6 bases each). The CDR3 totals 16 residues. The germline V gene has CDR1 SGHKS and CDR2 YYEKEE (reference sequence). The V end lost 1 base, the J end lost 2 bases, and 13 bases lay between the germline ends. The CDR3 DNA reads TGTGCCAGCAGCTTGAGGGGGGACGGGACCTACAATGAGCAGTTCTTC. It codes for CASSLRGDGTYNEQFF.

V is TRBV7-2 and J is TRBJ2-3, with 8 bases fitting TRBD2. The ends lost 4 bases at V and 0 bases at J; junction bases unmatched: 15. This CDR3 contains 19 residues. In germline, CDR1 is SGHTA, CDR2 FQGNSA. CDR3 nucleotides: TGTGCCAGCAGCTCGCGTAGCGGGGCCCGAGGACTTAGCACAGATACGCAGTATTTT. Amino acids: CASSSRSGARGLSTDTQYF.

The DNA for the CDR3 is TGTGCCAGCAGTTACGGAACTATTGAAGCTTTCTTT. Translated, it gives CASSYGTIEAFF. The J gene is TRBJ1-1, the V gene TRBV6-5; D unclear. The CDR3 runs to 12 residues. Looked up from germline, CDR1 is MNHEY and CDR2 is SVGAGI. Trimming removed 2 bases from V and 7 bases from J, with 8 bases in between.

This clone has a handful of counts. This chain links TRBV27 with TRBJ1-2, with 8 bases identical to TRBD1. CDR1 and CDR2 from the germline V gene are MNHEY and SMNVEV (reference sequence). This CDR3 region has 13 residues. Trimming removed 4 bases from V and 8 bases from J; junction bases left unmatched: 6. DNA for the CDR3: TGTGCCAGCAGTTCGGACAGGGTAGGAGGCTACACCTTC. It specifies CASSSDRVGGYTF.

V gene TRBV6-6 combines with J gene TRBJ1-5; D call uncertain. Germline V gene data show CDR1 as MNHNY and CDR2 as SVGAGI (reference sequence). The CDR3 length is 14 residues. Trimming shortened V by 4 bases and J by 3 bases, and 10 bases separated the two germline ends. Here the CDR3 reads CASSFGGPNQPQHF. In DNA form, the CDR3 reads TGTGCCAGCAGTTTTGGAGGGCCCAATCAGCCCCAGCATTTT.

The chain couples TRBV29-1 to TRBJ2-5, with 8 bases aligning to TRBD2. Trimming at V came to 6 bases and at J to 5 bases, leaving 11 bases not matched to a gene. Germline CDR1 SQVTM, CDR2 ANQGSEA. CDR3 size: 14 residues. CDR3 residues: CSVGLAGGRETQYF. The CDR3 DNA sequence: TGCAGCGTGGGACTGGCGGGGGGCCGGGAGACCCAGTACTTC.

The J gene is TRBJ1-5, the V gene TRBV10-3; 7 bases are a match to TRBD1. Trimming cost V 3 bases and J 1 base; bases outside gene matches: 9. This CDR3 is built from 17 residues. Per the germline V gene, CDR1 is ENHRY and CDR2 is SYGVKD. Here the CDR3 reads CAISEFGPGGSNQPQHF. CDR3 nucleotides: TGTGCCATCAGTGAATTCGGTCCAGGGGGGAGCAATCAGCCCCAGCATTTT.

The chain couples TRBV7-8 to TRBJ1-3, with D maybe TRBD1 (6 bases). Deletions cut 4 bases from V and 10 bases from J, with 20 bases between. Germline V gives CDR1 SGHVS, CDR2 FQNEAQ. The CDR3 runs 15 residues. CDR3 in amino acids: CASSSHRVDPGTIYF. The CDR3 DNA reads as TGTGCCAGCAGCTCACACAGGGTCGACCCAGGGACCATATATTTT.

The rearrangement joins TRBV7-6 to TRBJ2-7, with D possibly called TRBD1 or TRBD2 (6 bases each). Germline V gene lookup returns CDR1 SGHVS and CDR2 FNYEAQ. Trimming stripped 2 bases from V and 6 bases from J, with 17 bases between. This CDR3 spans 15 amino acids. The CDR3 DNA follows: TGTGCCAGCAGCTTATTTCCGGGGGCAGACTCCGAGCAGTACTTC. Protein product: CASSLFPGADSEQYF.

The V and J genes are TRBV30 and TRBJ2-1, with D hard to call. V gave up 1 base and J gave up 5 bases, with 3 bases separating them. There are 11 residues in the CDR3. The germline V gene has CDR1 GTSNPN and CDR2 SVGIG (reference sequence). The CDR3 here is CAWSADNEQFF. The DNA for the CDR3 is TGTGCCTGGAGTGCGGACAATGAGCAGTTCTTC.

This sequence joins TRBV14 and TRBJ2-5; a weak D match, TRBD2 (6 bases). This CDR3 contains 14 residues. V lost 5 bases and J 0 bases, leaving 10 bases between the germline ends. The V gene's germline CDR1 is SGHDN and CDR2 FVKESK. The CDR3 nucleotides read TGTGCCAGCAGCAGGAGGGACTACCAAGAGACCCAGTACTTC. Translation: CASSRRDYQETQYF.

By share, this clone ranks as medium-sized. The V and J genes are TRBV25-1 and TRBJ1-3, with D tentatively TRBD1 (6 bases). This CDR3 is built from 14 residues. CDR1 and CDR2 (germline): MGHDK, SYGVNS. Trimming pared 2 bases from V and 9 bases from J, leaving 14 bases between. The CDR3 DNA reads TGTGCCAGCAGTGAACAGGGGCCGGGAGGCACCATATATTTT. Protein: CASSEQGPGGTIYF.

The chain uses TRBV19 and TRBJ2-1; 9 bases agree with TRBD2. Germline CDR1 and CDR2: LNHDA and SQIVND (reference sequence). The V gene end was trimmed by 5 bases and the J gene end by 6 bases; junction bases not matched to a gene: 11. CDR3 length: 16 residues. DNA of the CDR3: TGTGCCAGTAGTCCTCCCCAGGCGGGGGGGGGCAATGAGCAGTTCTTC. Protein sequence: CASSPPQAGGGNEQFF.

This clone was seen a handful of times. The chain combines TRBV7-9 with TRBJ2-7; possible D gene TRBD2, 6 bases. The V gene's germline CDR1 is SEHNR and CDR2 FQNEAQ (reference sequence). There are 13 residues in the CDR3. Deletions cut 5 bases from V and 2 bases from J, with 10 bases between. The CDR3 loop is CASSPREPYEQYF. The CDR3 nucleotides read TGTGCCAGCAGCCCCCGGGAGCCCTACGAGCAGTACTTC. Full variable domain (rest looked up from reference TRBV7-9 and TRBJ2-7): DTGVSQNPRHKITKRGQNVTFRCDPISEHNRLYWYRQTLGQGPEFLTYFQNEAQLEKSRLLSDRFSAERPKGSFSTLEIQRTEQGDSAMYLCASSPREPYEQYFGPGTRLTVT.

The genes are TRBV27 and TRBJ2-7; possibly TRBD1 for D (6 bases). V was clipped by 6 bases and J by 5 bases, with 8 bases between them. The germline CDR1 and CDR2 sequences are MNHEY and SMNVEV (reference sequence). The length of the CDR3 is 11 residues. CDR3 sequence: CASRYRDEQYF. CDR3 coding DNA: TGTGCCAGCAGATACAGGGACGAGCAGTACTTC.

The chain employs TRBV9 and TRBJ2-4, with a tentative D call TRBD2 (6 bases). The germline V gene has CDR1 SGDLS and CDR2 YYNGEE. Trimming took 3 bases from V and 0 from J, leaving 7 bases between them. The CDR3 contains 14 residues. The CDR3 spells CASSGRGAKNIQYF. The CDR3 region has the DNA TGTGCCAGCAGCGGGAGGGGAGCCAAAAACATTCAGTACTTC.

CDR3 sequence (DNA): TGTGCCAGCAGTTATCAGGGCGGATCACTCTATGGCTACACCTTC. Translation: CASSYQGGSLYGYTF. The chain carries TRBV6-6 and TRBJ1-2, with a possible D match to TRBD1 (5 bases). Trimming took 3 bases from V and 4 from J, leaving 15 bases between them. The CDR3 is 15 residues long. In germline, CDR1 is MNHNY, CDR2 SVGAGI (reference sequence).

This clone was observed a few times. The gene calls are TRBV5-1 and TRBJ2-4; 9 nucleotides line up with TRBD1. The CDR3 extends over 19 amino acids. CDR1 SGHRS and CDR2 YFSETQ come from the germline V gene. V dropped 4 bases and J dropped 0; count of bases not matched to a gene: 14. This chain's CDR3 is CASSGETGTGSLAKNIQYF. The CDR3 DNA reads as TGCGCCAGCAGCGGAGAAACCGGGACAGGGTCCCTAGCCAAAAACATTCAGTACTTC. The whole variable domain, filled in from reference TRBV5-1 and TRBJ2-4, reads KAGVTQTPRYLIKTRGQQVTLSCSPISGHRSVSWYQQTPGQGLQFLFEYFSETQRNKGNFPGRFSGRQFSNSRSEMNVSTLELGDSALYLCASSGETGTGSLAKNIQYFGAGTRLSVL.

The count of this clone is one. The chain employs TRBV6-1 and TRBJ2-1, with 15 positions matching TRBD2. The V segment lost 6 bases and the J segment 10 bases; nucleotides outside the gene matches: 7. Germline-derived CDR1 and CDR2 are MNHNS and SASEGT. This CDR3 comprises 15 residues. The CDR3 DNA sequence: TGTGCCAGCAGGCGGACTAGCGGGGGGGATAGGGAGCAGTTCTTC. Translation gives CASRRTSGGDREQFF.

The chain is built from TRBV7-2 and TRBJ1-2; 7 bases map to TRBD1. The CDR3 is made up of 14 amino acids. The germline V gene encodes CDR1 SGHTA and CDR2 FQGNSA. V dropped 2 bases and J dropped 4; count of bases not matched to a gene: 4. This CDR3 is CASSLRQGLYGYTF. The CDR3 DNA sequence: TGTGCCAGCAGCTTAAGACAGGGCCTCTATGGCTACACCTTC.